Each of the 32 T cell receptor beta chains below was sequenced from the same sample in a study of blood T cell repertoires in COVID-19. Libraries were prepared by immunoSEQ multiplex PCR; TCRdb keeps only in-frame clonotypes and omits some of them. The data show about 200,000 clones, 65% to 85% seen once. The sequencing input was peripheral blood. These receptor sequences come from a woman of 80 years or more with acute or convalescent COVID-19.

This clone was recorded only once. The chain recombines TRBV25-1 with TRBJ2-1; 12 bases agree with TRBD2. Germline V gives CDR1 MGHDK, CDR2 SYGVNS. The CDR3 has 15 residues. V dropped 3 bases and J dropped 6; count of bases not matched to a gene: 3. The chain's CDR3 is CASSDETSGGNEQFF. In DNA form, the CDR3 reads TGTGCCAGCAGTGACGAGACTAGCGGGGGCAATGAGCAGTTCTTC.

The table lists this clone with a few counts. For the CDR3, the DNA is TGTGCCAGCAGCGGGGGGACTAGCGGGGCCTACAATGAGCAGTTCTTC. Protein: CASSGGTSGAYNEQFF. The chain links TRBV9 to TRBJ2-1; 13 bases are shared with TRBD2. The CDR3 runs to 16 residues. Germline V gives CDR1 SGDLS, CDR2 YYNGEE. V trimming: 3 bases; J trimming: 2 bases; junction bases outside the gene matches: 2.

This clone showed up just once. The chain links TRBV6-6 to TRBJ1-5, with TRBD1 matching 8 bases. The CDR3 totals 15 residues. CDR1 is MNHNY and CDR2 is SVGAGI in the germline V gene (reference sequence). V lost 2 bases, J lost 2 bases, and 2 bases stayed unmatched. The CDR3 sequence: CASSYLGQGNQPQHF. The CDR3 DNA is TGTGCCAGCAGTTACCTGGGACAGGGCAATCAGCCCCAGCATTTT.

The chain combines TRBV27 with TRBJ2-1; 10 bases align to TRBD2. CDR3 length: 15 residues. CDR1 and CDR2 (germline): MNHEY, SMNVEV (reference sequence). Unmatched junction bases numbered 7, after V lost 2 bases and J lost 9 bases. CDR3 residues: CASSLASGSISEQFF. As DNA, the CDR3 is TGTGCCAGCAGTTTAGCTAGCGGGAGTATAAGTGAGCAGTTCTTC.

The V call is TRBV30, the J call TRBJ1-4; no definite D call. The V end was cut by 2 bases, the J end by 0 bases, with 4 bases between. This CDR3 is 13 amino acids long. Germline V lookup: CDR1 GTSNPN, CDR2 SVGIG (reference sequence). The CDR3 DNA is TGTGCCTGGAGTAGCGCAACTAATGAAAAACTGTTTTTT. It specifies CAWSSATNEKLFF.

The chain employs TRBV3-1 (or the pseudogene TRBV3-2) and TRBJ2-1; 8 bases agree with TRBD2. The CDR3 is 16 residues long. The germline V gene has CDR1 LGHDT and CDR2 YNNKEL (reference sequence). Trimming removed 4 bases from V and 7 bases from J; junction bases left unmatched: 12. The CDR3 region has the DNA TGTGCCAGCAGCCTCCCTTTTGCGGGGGGAATGAATGAGCAGTTCTTC. Translated: CASSLPFAGGMNEQFF.

J is TRBJ2-4 and V is TRBV12-3 or TRBV12-4, with 8 bases aligning to TRBD1. After removal of 3 bases from V and 15 bases from J, the junction contained 7 bases not matched to a gene. CDR3 length equals 12 residues. In DNA form, the CDR3 reads TGTGCCAGCAGTTTCCGGCAGGGGGCCCTGTACTTC. It encodes CASSFRQGALYF.

The chain has TRBV30 and TRBJ1-6; 7 nucleotides agree with TRBD1. This CDR3 is 13 amino acids long. V trimming: 3 bases; J trimming: 7 bases; junction bases outside the gene matches: 3. The germline V gene has CDR1 GTSNPN and CDR2 SVGIG (reference sequence). The CDR3 protein is CAWRDRWNSPLHF. CDR3 DNA: TGTGCCTGGAGGGACAGGTGGAATTCACCCCTCCACTTT. The entire variable domain, with the rest obtained from reference TRBV30 and TRBJ1-6, is as follows: SQTIHQWPATLVQPVGSPLSLECTVEGTSNPNLYWYRQAAGRGLQLLFYSVGIGQISSEVPQNLSASRPQDRQFILSSKKLLLSDSGFYLCAWRDRWNSPLHFGNGTRLTVT.

This chain connects TRBV28 to TRBJ1-6, with a possible D match to TRBD1 (6 bases). V lost 5 bases and J 5 bases, leaving 16 bases between the germline ends. Germline V gene lookup returns CDR1 MDHEN and CDR2 SYDVKM. This CDR3 contains 16 residues. In DNA form, the CDR3 reads TGTGCCAGCAGTCAATACACAGGGTTCGATAATTCACCCCTCCACTTT. Its protein product is CASSQYTGFDNSPLHF.

The chain combines TRBV11-2 with TRBJ2-7; 13 positions agree with TRBD2. Germline V gene lookup returns CDR1 SGHAT and CDR2 FQNNGV. This CDR3 has 16 residues. J was trimmed by 2 bases and V by 5 bases; bases with no gene match: 6. The CDR3 reads CASSIGLAGVAYEQYF. DNA of the CDR3: TGTGCCAGCAGCATCGGACTAGCGGGGGTCGCCTACGAGCAGTACTTC.

The chain employs TRBV28 and TRBJ2-5, with TRBD2 matching 12 bases. Germline V CDR1 and CDR2: MDHEN, SYDVKM. V trimming: 7 bases; J trimming: 5 bases; junction bases outside the gene matches: 11. CDR3 length: 16 residues. The CDR3 here is CASTTGLAGSGETQYF. CDR3 in DNA: TGTGCCAGCACCACCGGACTAGCGGGATCAGGCGAGACCCAGTACTTC.

This clone occurred a few times. The V gene is TRBV5-1, the J gene TRBJ2-3; a possible D gene is TRBD1 (5 bases). From germline, CDR1 is SGHRS and CDR2 YFSETQ. V lost 5 bases and J 0 bases, leaving 13 bases between the germline ends. There are 15 residues in the CDR3. CDR3 DNA sequence: TGCGCCAGCAGTCTAAGGACACCCAGCACAGATACGCAGTATTTT. Protein sequence: CASSLRTPSTDTQYF.

CDR3: CASSPGQVDTEAFF. The CDR3 DNA is TGTGCCAGCTCACCAGGGCAGGTGGACACTGAAGCTTTCTTT. This rearrangement joins TRBV18 to TRBJ1-1; D is uncertain. The CDR3 is made up of 14 amino acids. The V end was cut by 2 bases, the J end by 3 bases, with 10 bases between. Germline V lookup: CDR1 KGHSH, CDR2 LQKENI.

The J gene is TRBJ1-1, the V gene TRBV19; 7 bases align to TRBD1. J gave up 6 bases and V 10 bases, and 11 bases lay outside the gene matches. This CDR3 contains 13 residues. CDR1 is LNHDA and CDR2 is SQIVND in the germline V gene (reference sequence). Here the CDR3 reads CATRGVRSAEAFF. In DNA form, the CDR3 reads TGTGCCACCAGGGGGGTCCGGAGCGCTGAAGCTTTCTTT.

The sample holds one count of this clone. The CDR3 region is CASSLTGVHSGANVLTF. In DNA, the CDR3 is TGTGCCAGCAGCCTGACAGGGGTGCACTCTGGGGCCAACGTCCTGACTTTC. The rearrangement links TRBV5-8 to TRBJ2-6; 8 nucleotides agree with TRBD1. Per the germline V gene, CDR1 is SGHTS and CDR2 is YDEGEE. This CDR3 has 17 residues. J was trimmed by 0 bases and V by 4 bases; bases with no gene match: 6. Full variable domain (outside the CDR3, taken from reference TRBV5-8 and TRBJ2-6): EAGVTQSPTHLIKTRGQQATLRCSPISGHTSVYWYQQALGLGLQFLLWYDEGEERNRGNFPPRFSGRQFPNYSSELNVNALELEDSALYLCASSLTGVHSGANVLTFGAGSRLTVL.

The CDR3 here is CASSLVLMTGELFF. The CDR3 coding sequence is TGTGCCAGCAGCTTGGTACTTATGACCGGGGAGCTGTTTTTT. The chain employs TRBV5-5 and TRBJ2-2, with D uncertain. V lost 0 bases and J 5 bases, leaving 8 bases between the germline ends. The CDR3 is 14 residues long. CDR1 is SGHKS and CDR2 is YYEKEE in the germline V gene (reference sequence).

The chain carries TRBV11-3 and TRBJ2-7, with D tentatively TRBD1 (6 bases). This CDR3 has 14 residues. Deletions cut 3 bases from V and 1 base from J, with 10 bases between. CDR1 is SGHNT and CDR2 is YENEEA in the germline V gene. The CDR3 reads CASSFGGTSYEQYF. The DNA of the CDR3 is TGTGCCAGCAGCTTTGGGGGCACGTCCTACGAGCAGTACTTC.

A few counts support this clone. J is TRBJ2-6 and V is TRBV7-2, with D possibly being TRBD1 (5 bases). The CDR3 is 18 residues long. CDR1 and CDR2 (germline): SGHTA, FQGNSA. V shed 1 base and J shed 5 bases, with 18 bases lying between them. CDR3 DNA sequence: TGTGCCAGCAGCTTAGAGGGCAGGGTGGTATCCCGGGCCAACGTCCTGACTTTC. It codes for CASSLEGRVVSRANVLTF.

This clone showed up just a few times. The chain is built from TRBV7-6 and TRBJ2-1; 10 bases are shared with TRBD1. Losses at the gene ends were 0 bases for V and 4 bases for J; bases not matched to a gene: 3. The CDR3 is 16 amino acids. CDR1 is SGHVS and CDR2 is FNYEAQ in the germline V gene. For the CDR3, the DNA is TGTGCCAGCAGCTTAGCGACAGGGGGCGGTTACAATGAGCAGTTCTTC. Its protein product is CASSLATGGGYNEQFF.

This chain joins TRBV4-1 and TRBJ2-7, with TRBD1 identical over 7 bases. Germline V lookup: CDR1 MGHRA, CDR2 YSYEKL. The CDR3 consists of 17 residues. The ends lost 0 bases at V and 2 bases at J; junction bases unmatched: 10. DNA of the CDR3: TGCGCCAGCAGCCAAGATCAATCCAGGGGGTGGACCTACGAGCAGTACTTC. Amino acid sequence: CASSQDQSRGWTYEQYF.

The chain joins TRBV5-4 to TRBJ1-4; 7 bases match TRBD1. V was clipped by 2 bases and J by 6 bases; unmatched bases: 7. CDR3 length: 15 amino acids. The germline gives CDR1 SGHNT, CDR2 YYREEE (reference sequence). The CDR3 reads CASSFPGTADEKLFF. The CDR3 bases are TGTGCCAGCAGCTTCCCCGGGACAGCAGATGAAAAACTGTTTTTT.

This chain links TRBV27 with TRBJ2-1; 15 bases line up with TRBD2. CDR3 length: 15 residues. V was clipped by 5 bases and J by 7 bases; unmatched bases: 3. CDR1 is MNHEY, CDR2 SMNVEV, per germline (reference sequence). The chain's CDR3 is CASSRGTSGRNEQFF. The CDR3, as DNA: TGTGCCAGCAGTCGCGGGACTAGCGGGAGGAATGAGCAGTTCTTC.

This chain joins TRBV19 and TRBJ2-1, with TRBD2 matching over 11 bases. Per the germline V gene, CDR1 is LNHDA and CDR2 is SQIVND (reference sequence). The CDR3 length is 16 residues. Trimming took 5 bases from V and 2 from J; bases not matched to a gene: 5. Written as DNA, the CDR3 is TGTGCCAGTAGTCCCCAGGGACTAGCGGCCTACAATGAGCAGTTCTTC. Its protein product is CASSPQGLAAYNEQFF.

The chain links TRBV21-1 to TRBJ1-1; TRBD1 is the table's D call and was not checked against the DNA. TRBV21-1 is classified as a pseudogene. The CDR3 is 14 residues long. CDR3: CASNGWTPNTEAFF. In DNA, the CDR3 is TGTGCCAGCAATGGCTGGACACCGAACACTGAAGCTTTCTTT.

The chain uses TRBV7-9 and TRBJ1-3; possibly TRBD1 for D (5 bases). The germline V gene has CDR1 SEHNR and CDR2 FQNEAQ (reference sequence). V lost 4 bases and J lost 0, with 10 bases in between. The CDR3 loop spans 15 amino acids. CDR3 protein: CASSSQENSGNTIYF. The CDR3 DNA reads TGTGCCAGCAGCTCACAGGAGAACTCTGGAAACACCATATATTTT.

The rearrangement joins TRBV19 to TRBJ2-2, with 7 bases fitting TRBD1. V shed 0 bases and J 0 bases; nucleotides not matched to a gene: 7. CDR3 length equals 18 residues. Germline V gene data show CDR1 as LNHDA and CDR2 as SQIVND (reference sequence). CDR3 nucleotide sequence: TGTGCCAGTAGTATAGACCGAGTTCAGGGGGCGAACACCGGGGAGCTGTTTTTT. It translates to CASSIDRVQGANTGELFF.

CDR3 bases: TGTGCCATCACCCAGGAGGGGCTCGGGTATGGCTACACCTTC. Its translation: CAITQEGLGYGYTF. V and J are TRBV10-3 and TRBJ1-2; D might be TRBD1 (5 bases). This CDR3 has 14 residues. CDR1 is ENHRY, CDR2 SYGVKD, per germline. V lost 7 bases to trimming and J lost 5 bases, with 17 bases between them.

The chain couples TRBV9 to TRBJ2-7, with 7 bases lining up with TRBD1. The CDR3 contains 14 residues. With V trimmed by 4 bases and J by 6 bases, 10 bases remained unmatched. CDR1 and CDR2 from the germline V gene are SGDLS and YYNGEE. The CDR3 reads CASSPSTGFGEQYF. The CDR3 coding sequence is TGTGCCAGCAGCCCATCGACAGGGTTCGGCGAGCAGTACTTC.

The V and J genes are TRBV3-1 (or the pseudogene TRBV3-2) and TRBJ1-2; perhaps TRBD1 as D (5 bases). The V end lost 4 bases, the J end lost 4 bases, and 10 bases lay between the germline ends. Germline-derived CDR1 and CDR2 are LGHDT and YNNKEL (reference sequence). The CDR3 covers 13 residues. DNA of the CDR3: TGTGCCAGCAGCCCACAGGACACCTATGGCTACACCTTC. This gives the protein CASSPQDTYGYTF.

In the case of this clone: Relative to the germline gene, one junction end is altered; a read error may explain this. The rearrangement joins TRBV6-1 to TRBJ1-4; perhaps TRBD1 as D (6 bases). This CDR3 is built from 15 residues. The germline gives CDR1 MNHNS, CDR2 SASEGT. CDR3 region: CASSEGGGAVEKLFF. Written as DNA, the CDR3 is TGTGCCAGCAGCGAAGGGGGGGGCGCGGTAGAAAAACTGTTTTTT.

The rearrangement joins TRBV18 to TRBJ2-5; 8 bases match TRBD1. Trimming took 6 bases from V and 3 from J; bases not matched to a gene: 3. CDR1 KGHSH and CDR2 LQKENI come from the germline V gene. The CDR3 loop spans 13 amino acids. The CDR3 reads CASSRDRKETQYF. The CDR3 DNA follows: TGTGCCAGCTCGCGGGACAGGAAAGAGACCCAGTACTTC.

The rearrangement uses TRBV7-2 and TRBJ2-3; 8 nucleotides agree with TRBD2. Unmatched junction bases numbered 4, after V lost 2 bases and J lost 6 bases. CDR1 SGHTA and CDR2 FQGNSA come from the germline V gene. The CDR3 runs 14 residues. CDR3: CASSLSGGVDTQYF. CDR3 coding DNA: TGTGCCAGCAGCTTATCCGGGGGGGTGGATACGCAGTATTTT.